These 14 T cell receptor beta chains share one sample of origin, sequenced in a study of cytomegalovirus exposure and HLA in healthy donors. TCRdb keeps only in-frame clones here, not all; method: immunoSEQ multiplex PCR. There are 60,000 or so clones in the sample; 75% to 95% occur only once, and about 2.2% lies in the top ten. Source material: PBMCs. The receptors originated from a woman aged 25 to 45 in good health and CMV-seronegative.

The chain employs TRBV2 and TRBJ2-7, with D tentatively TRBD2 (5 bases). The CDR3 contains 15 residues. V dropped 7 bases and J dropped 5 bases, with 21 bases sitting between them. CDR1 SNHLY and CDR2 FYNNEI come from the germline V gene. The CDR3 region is CASNLLGSGEDEQYF. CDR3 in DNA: TGTGCCAGCAATCTACTAGGGAGCGGAGAGGACGAGCAGTACTTC. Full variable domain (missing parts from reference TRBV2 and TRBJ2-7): EPEVTQTPSHQVTQMGQEVILRCVPISNHLYFYWYRQILGQKVEFLVSFYNNEISEKSEIFDDQFSVERPDGSNFTLKIRSTKLEDSAMYFCASNLLGSGEDEQYFGPGTRLTVT.

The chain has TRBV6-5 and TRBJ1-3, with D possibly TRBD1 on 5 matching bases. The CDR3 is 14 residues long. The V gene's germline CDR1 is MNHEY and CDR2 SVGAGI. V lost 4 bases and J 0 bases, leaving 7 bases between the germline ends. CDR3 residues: CASSLQDSGNTIYF. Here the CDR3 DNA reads TGTGCCAGCAGTTTACAGGACTCTGGAAACACCATATATTTT.

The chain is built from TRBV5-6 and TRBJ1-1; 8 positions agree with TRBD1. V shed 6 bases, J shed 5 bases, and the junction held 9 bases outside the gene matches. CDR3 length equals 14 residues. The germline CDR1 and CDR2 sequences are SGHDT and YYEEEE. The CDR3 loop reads CASTRTGFSTEAFF. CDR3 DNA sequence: TGTGCCAGCACCCGGACAGGGTTTTCAACTGAAGCTTTCTTT.

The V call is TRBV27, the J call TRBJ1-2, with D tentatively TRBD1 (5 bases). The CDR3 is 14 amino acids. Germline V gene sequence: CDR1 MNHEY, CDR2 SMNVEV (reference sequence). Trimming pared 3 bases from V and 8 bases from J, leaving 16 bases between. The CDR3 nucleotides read TGTGCCAGCAGTTTCAACGGAAGGGGTATGGGCTACACCTTC. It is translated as CASSFNGRGMGYTF.

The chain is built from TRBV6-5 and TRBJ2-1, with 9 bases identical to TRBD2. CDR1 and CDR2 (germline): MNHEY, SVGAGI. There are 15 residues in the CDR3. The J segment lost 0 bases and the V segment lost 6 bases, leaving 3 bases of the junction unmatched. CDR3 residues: CASRRSGSSYNEQFF. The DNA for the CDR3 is TGTGCCAGCAGGCGTAGCGGGAGCTCCTACAATGAGCAGTTCTTC.

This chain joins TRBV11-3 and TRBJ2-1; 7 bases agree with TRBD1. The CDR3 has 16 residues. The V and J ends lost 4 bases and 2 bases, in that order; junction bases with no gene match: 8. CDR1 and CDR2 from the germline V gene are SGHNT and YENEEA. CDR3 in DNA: TGTGCCAGCAGCTCACAGGGGAAGAAAGCCTACAATGAGCAGTTCTTC. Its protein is CASSSQGKKAYNEQFF.

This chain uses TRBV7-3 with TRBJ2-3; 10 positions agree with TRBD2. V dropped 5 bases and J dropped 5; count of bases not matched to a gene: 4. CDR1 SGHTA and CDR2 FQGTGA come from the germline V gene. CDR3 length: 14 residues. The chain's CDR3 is CASSTAGGVDTQYF. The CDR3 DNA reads TGTGCCAGCAGCACAGCGGGAGGGGTAGATACGCAGTATTTT.

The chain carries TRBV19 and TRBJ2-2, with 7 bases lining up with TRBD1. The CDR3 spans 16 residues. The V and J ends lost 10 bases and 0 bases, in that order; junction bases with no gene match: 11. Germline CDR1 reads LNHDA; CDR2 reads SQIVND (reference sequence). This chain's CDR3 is CATKTGVLTNTGELFF. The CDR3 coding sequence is TGTGCCACTAAAACAGGGGTTCTAACGAACACCGGGGAGCTGTTTTTT.

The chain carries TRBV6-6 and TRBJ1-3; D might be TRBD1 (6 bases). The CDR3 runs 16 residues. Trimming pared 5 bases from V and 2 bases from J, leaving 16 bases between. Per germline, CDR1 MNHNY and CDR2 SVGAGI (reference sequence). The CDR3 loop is CASSHLRGATGNTIYF. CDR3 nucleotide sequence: TGTGCCAGCAGTCATCTTCGGGGGGCGACTGGAAACACCATATATTTT.

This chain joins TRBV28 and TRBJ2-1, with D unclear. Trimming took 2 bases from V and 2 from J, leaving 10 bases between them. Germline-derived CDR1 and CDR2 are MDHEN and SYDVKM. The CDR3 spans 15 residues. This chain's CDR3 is CASSLVSVTYNEQFF. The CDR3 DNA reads TGTGCCAGCAGTTTAGTGAGCGTCACCTACAATGAGCAGTTCTTC.

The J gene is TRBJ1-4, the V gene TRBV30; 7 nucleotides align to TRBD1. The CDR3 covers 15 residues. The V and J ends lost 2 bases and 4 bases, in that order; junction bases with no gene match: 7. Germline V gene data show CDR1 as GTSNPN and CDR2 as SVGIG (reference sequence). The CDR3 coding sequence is TGTGCCTGGAGTCGACAGGGACGTAATAATGAAAAACTGTTTTTT. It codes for CAWSRQGRNNEKLFF.

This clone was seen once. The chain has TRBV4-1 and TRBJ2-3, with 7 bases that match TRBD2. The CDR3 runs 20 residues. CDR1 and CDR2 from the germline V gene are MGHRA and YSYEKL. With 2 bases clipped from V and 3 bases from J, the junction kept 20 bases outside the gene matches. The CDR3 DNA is TGCGCCAGCAGCCAATCCCCCCACGGGTCTTTGCGGGAGACTACAGATACGCAGTATTTT. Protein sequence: CASSQSPHGSLRETTDTQYF.

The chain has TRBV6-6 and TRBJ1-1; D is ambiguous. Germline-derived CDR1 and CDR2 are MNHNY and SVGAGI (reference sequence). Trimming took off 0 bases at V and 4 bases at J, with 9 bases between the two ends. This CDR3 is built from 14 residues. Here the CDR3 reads CASSYSEGSTEAFF. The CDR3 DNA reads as TGTGCCAGCAGTTACTCGGAGGGTAGCACTGAAGCTTTCTTT.

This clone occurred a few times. This chain's CDR3 is CAWSVSGGNTEAFF. The CDR3 region has the DNA TGTGCCTGGAGTGTGTCAGGGGGTAACACTGAAGCTTTCTTT. This chain uses TRBV30 with TRBJ1-1; 7 nucleotides match TRBD1. CDR3 size: 14 residues. Germline V gene lookup returns CDR1 GTSNPN and CDR2 SVGIG (reference sequence). The J segment lost 2 bases and the V segment lost 0 bases, leaving 3 bases of the junction unmatched.